The source of this TCR beta chain is a study of T cell repertoires in cytomegalovirus infection. Study-level information: Public TCR beta signature analysis indicated the presence of both CMV infection and matching HLA type.

The sample holds many counts of this clonotype. Its antigen is as yet unknown. Study-wide points: Individuals carrying CMV plus the relevant HLA were identified by cumulative frequency of public TCR beta families. Clonotypes of TCR beta that were HLA-C-restricted and CMV-specific dominated the ex vivo response.

One entry per CDR3 protein results from TCRdb running MiXCR on the reads. Of roughly 76,000 distinct CDR3 sequences listed, about 3.8% were seen once; the top ten hold around 4.4%. The CDR3 extends over 17 amino acids. In germline, CDR1 is SGHVS, CDR2 FNYEAQ. With 5 bases clipped from V and 7 bases from J, the junction kept 16 bases outside the gene matches. Sequences were obtained from PBMCs. This sequence joins TRBV7-6 and TRBJ2-2; 7 bases are shared with TRBD2. The source of this sequence is a human donor in good health (CMV status not recorded). Some clones in this sample may be carry-over from other donors' samples. This CDR3 is CASSPTRSLAVGGELFF. The CDR3 DNA is TGTGCCAGCAGCCCGACCCGCAGTCTAGCGGTGGGCGGGGAGCTGTTTTTT.